This T cell receptor beta chain is drawn from a study of blood T cells in healthy people across ages. CDR3 length equals 19 residues. V trimming: 6 bases; J trimming: 4 bases; junction bases outside the gene matches: 24. CDR1 and CDR2 (germline): DFQATT, SNEGSKA (reference sequence). Then a second PCR, running about 6 to 12 cycles, was carried out with a sample-barcoded 5' primer and a J-beta primer mix. One entry per CDR3 protein results from TCRdb running MiXCR on the 5' RACE reads. The table shows roughly 1.5 million distinct CDR3 sequences, with roughly 43% occurring only once. This clonotype was detected a few times.

The chain uses TRBV20-1 and TRBJ1-2, with TRBD1 identical over 9 bases. Sequences were obtained from blood. The TCR sequence derives from a woman younger than 35 in good health. CDR3 DNA sequence: TGCAGTGCCCTTCCAGCGGGACAGGGACCCCCGTACTATGTCTATGGCTACACCTTC. It is translated as CSALPAGQGPPYYVYGYTF.